This T cell receptor (beta chain) was retrieved from a study of T cells in Graves' hyperthyroidism and ophthalmopathy. Study outcomes and limitations: The model made its ophthalmopathy prediction, and onset followed a median about 6 months later. Most expanded thyroid clonotypes above 0.001 recurred in blood.

Over 18 months, lack of ophthalmopathy progression marked Graves' hyperthyroidism as stable. Patients having uncontrolled infection, another autoimmune disease, pregnancy or lactation were not included. This clonotype was seen ten or more times. Its antigen is not identified. Germline V lookup: CDR1 SGDLS, CDR2 YYNGEE. The germline V and J ends were trimmed by 4 bases and 6 bases, with 22 bases remaining between them. The CDR3 contains 16 residues. What was amplified from RNA transcripts were TCR beta CDR3 regions. First-round RT-PCR of the TCR CDR3 relied on the HTBI primer set. Each CDR3 protein gets one entry after TCRdb re-called the multiplex PCR reads with MiXCR. The table shows approximately 100,000 distinct CDR3 sequences, with 35% to 45% occurring only once.

Sequenced: peripheral blood or thyroid tissue (not recorded which). This TCR came from a woman in her 30s with Graves' hyperthyroidism. The chain combines TRBV9 with TRBJ1-1; D is unresolved. The CDR3 sequence is CASSPPPSVSPPEAFF. The DNA for the CDR3 is TGTGCCAGCAGCCCCCCCCCGTCCGTCAGCCCCCCTGAAGCTTTCTTT. Looking up the rest from reference TRBV9 and TRBJ1-1 gives the full variable domain: DSGVTQTPKHLITATGQRVTLRCSPRSGDLSVYWYQQSLDQGLQFLIQYYNGEERAKGNILERFSAQQFPDLHSELNLSSLELGDSALYFCASSPPPSVSPPEAFFGQGTRLTVV.